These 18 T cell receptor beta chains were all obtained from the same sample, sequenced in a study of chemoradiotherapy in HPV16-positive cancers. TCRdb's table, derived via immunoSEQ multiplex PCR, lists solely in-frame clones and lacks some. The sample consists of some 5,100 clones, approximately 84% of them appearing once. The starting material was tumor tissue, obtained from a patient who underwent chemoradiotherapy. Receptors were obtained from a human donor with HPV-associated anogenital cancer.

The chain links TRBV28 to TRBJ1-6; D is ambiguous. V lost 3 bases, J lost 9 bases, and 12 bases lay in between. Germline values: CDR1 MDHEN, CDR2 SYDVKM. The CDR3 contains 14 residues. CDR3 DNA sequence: TGTGCCAGCAGTTTTAGGCTACGAGGTTCACCCCTCCACTTT. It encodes CASSFRLRGSPLHF. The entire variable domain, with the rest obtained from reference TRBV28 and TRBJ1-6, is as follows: DVKVTQSSRYLVKRTGEKVFLECVQDMDHENMFWYRQDPGLGLRLIYFSYDVKMKEKGDIPEGYSVSREKKERFSLILESASTNQTSMYLCASSFRLRGSPLHFGNGTRLTVT.

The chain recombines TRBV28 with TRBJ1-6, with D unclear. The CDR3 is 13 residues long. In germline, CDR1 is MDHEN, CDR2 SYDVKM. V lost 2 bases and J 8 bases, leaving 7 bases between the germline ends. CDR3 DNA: TGTGCCAGCAGTTTACCTTCAGATTCACCCCTCCACTTT. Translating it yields CASSLPSDSPLHF.

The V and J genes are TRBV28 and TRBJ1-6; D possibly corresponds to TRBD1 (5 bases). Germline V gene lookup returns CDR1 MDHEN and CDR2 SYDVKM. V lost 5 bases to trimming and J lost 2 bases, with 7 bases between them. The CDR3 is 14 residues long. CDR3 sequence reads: CASSGGPYNSPLHF. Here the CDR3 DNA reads TGTGCCAGCAGTGGGGGACCCTATAATTCACCCCTCCACTTT.

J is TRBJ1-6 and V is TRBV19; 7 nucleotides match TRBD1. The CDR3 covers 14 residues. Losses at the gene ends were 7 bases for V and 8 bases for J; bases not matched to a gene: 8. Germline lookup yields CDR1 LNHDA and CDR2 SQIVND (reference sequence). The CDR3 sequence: CASTMGGGDSPLHF. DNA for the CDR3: TGTGCCAGTACAATGGGAGGGGGCGATTCACCCCTCCACTTT.

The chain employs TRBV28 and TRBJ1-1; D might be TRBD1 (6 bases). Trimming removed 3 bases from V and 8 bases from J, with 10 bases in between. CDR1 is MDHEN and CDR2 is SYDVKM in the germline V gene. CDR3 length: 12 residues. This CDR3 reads CASSFNDREAFF. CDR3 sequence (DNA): TGTGCCAGCAGTTTTAACGACAGGGAAGCTTTCTTT.

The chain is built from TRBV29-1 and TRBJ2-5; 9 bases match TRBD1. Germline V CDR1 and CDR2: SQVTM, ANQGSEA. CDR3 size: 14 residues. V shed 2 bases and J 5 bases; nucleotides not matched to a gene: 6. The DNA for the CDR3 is TGCAGCGTTGAAACAGGGGGCGAATTGGAGACCCAGTACTTC. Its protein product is CSVETGGELETQYF. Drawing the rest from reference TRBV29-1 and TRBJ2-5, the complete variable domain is SAVISQKPSRDICQRGTSLTIQCQVDSQVTMMFWYRQQPGQSLTLIATANQGSEATYESGFVIDKFPISRPNLTFSTLTVSNMSPEDSSIYLCSVETGGELETQYFGPGTRLLVL.

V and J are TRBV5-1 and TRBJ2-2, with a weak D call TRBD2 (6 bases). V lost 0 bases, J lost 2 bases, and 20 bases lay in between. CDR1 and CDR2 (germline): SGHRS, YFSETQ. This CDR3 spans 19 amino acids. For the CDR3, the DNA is TGCGCCAGCAGCTTGGAGGGGCCGGAGGGGACGGTAAACACCGGGGAGCTGTTTTTT. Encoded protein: CASSLEGPEGTVNTGELFF.

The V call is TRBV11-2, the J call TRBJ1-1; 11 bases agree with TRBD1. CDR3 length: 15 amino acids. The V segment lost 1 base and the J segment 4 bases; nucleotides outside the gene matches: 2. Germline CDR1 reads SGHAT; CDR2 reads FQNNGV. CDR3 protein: CASSLVGTGGTEAFF. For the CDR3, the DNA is TGTGCCAGCAGCTTAGTCGGGACAGGGGGCACTGAAGCTTTCTTT.

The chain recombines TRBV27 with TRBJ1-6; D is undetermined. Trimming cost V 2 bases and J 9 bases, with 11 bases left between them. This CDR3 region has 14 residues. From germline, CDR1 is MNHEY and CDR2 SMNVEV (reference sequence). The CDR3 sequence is CASSLIGLGSPLHF. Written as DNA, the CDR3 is TGTGCCAGCAGTTTAATCGGGTTAGGTTCACCCCTCCACTTT.

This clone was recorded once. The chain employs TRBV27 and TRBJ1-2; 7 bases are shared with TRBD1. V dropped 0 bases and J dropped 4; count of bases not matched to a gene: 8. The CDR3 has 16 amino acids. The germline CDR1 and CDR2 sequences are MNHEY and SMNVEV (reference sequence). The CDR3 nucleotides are TGTGCCAGCAGTTTATCGGCAGGGGGTCTCGGCTATGGCTACACCTTC. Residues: CASSLSAGGLGYGYTF.

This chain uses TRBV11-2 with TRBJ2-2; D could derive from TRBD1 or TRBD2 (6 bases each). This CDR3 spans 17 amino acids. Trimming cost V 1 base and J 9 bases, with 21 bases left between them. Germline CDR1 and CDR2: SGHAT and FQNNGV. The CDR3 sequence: CASSLVLSNPGARELFF. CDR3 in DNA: TGTGCCAGCAGCTTAGTGCTCTCTAATCCGGGGGCCAGGGAGCTGTTTTTT.

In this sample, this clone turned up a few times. The CDR3 here is CASSLTGDTEAFF. The CDR3 DNA follows: TGTGCCAGCAGCTTAACCGGGGACACTGAAGCTTTCTTT. V and J are TRBV7-3 and TRBJ1-1, with D unclear. The CDR3 is 13 residues long. V was trimmed by 0 bases and J by 3 bases, leaving 5 bases between them. Per germline, CDR1 SGHTA and CDR2 FQGTGA.

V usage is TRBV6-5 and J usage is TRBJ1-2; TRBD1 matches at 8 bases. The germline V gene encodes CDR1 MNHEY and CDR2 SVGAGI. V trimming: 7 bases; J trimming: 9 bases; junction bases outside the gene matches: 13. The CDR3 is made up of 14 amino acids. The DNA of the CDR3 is TGTGCCAGCACCCAGGGGGCGGGACGAGGAAGCTACACCTTC. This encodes CASTQGAGRGSYTF.

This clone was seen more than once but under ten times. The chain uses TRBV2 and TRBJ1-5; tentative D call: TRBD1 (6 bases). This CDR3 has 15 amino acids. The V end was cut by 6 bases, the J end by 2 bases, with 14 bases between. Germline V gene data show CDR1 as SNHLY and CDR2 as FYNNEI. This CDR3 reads CASSWTVGGNQPQHF. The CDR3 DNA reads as TGTGCCAGCAGCTGGACAGTGGGGGGCAATCAGCCCCAGCATTTT.

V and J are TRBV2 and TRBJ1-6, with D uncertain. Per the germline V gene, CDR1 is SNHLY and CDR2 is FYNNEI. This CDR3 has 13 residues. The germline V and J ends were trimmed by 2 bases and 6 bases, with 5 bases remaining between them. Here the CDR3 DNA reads TGTGCCAGCAGTGAACAGCTTAATTCACCCCTCCACTTT. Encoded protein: CASSEQLNSPLHF.

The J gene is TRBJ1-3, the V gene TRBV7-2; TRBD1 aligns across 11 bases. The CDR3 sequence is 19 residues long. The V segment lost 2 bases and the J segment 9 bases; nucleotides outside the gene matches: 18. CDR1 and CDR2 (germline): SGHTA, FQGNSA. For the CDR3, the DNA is TGTGCCAGCAGCTTACACCACCCCGGGACAGGGGGTTTTGGGAGCACCATATATTTT. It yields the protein CASSLHHPGTGGFGSTIYF.

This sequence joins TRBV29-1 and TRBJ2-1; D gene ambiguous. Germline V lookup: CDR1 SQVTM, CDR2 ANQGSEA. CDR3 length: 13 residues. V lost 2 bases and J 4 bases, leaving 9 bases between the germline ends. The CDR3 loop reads CSVEFGRYNEQFF. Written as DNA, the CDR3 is TGCAGCGTTGAATTTGGACGGTACAATGAGCAGTTCTTC.

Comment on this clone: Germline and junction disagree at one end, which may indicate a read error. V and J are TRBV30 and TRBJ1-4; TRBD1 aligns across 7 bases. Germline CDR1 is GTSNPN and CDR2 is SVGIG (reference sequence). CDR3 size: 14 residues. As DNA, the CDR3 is TGTGCCTGGGCTACCGGGACAGCTAATAAAAAACTGTTTTTT. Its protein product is CAWATGTANKKLFF. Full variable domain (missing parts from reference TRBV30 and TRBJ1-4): SQTIHQWPATLVQPVGSPLSLECTVEGTSNPNLYWYRQAAGRGLQLLFYSVGIGQISSEVPQNLSASRPQDRQFILSSKKLLLSDSGFYLCAWATGTANKKLFFGSGTQLSVL.